Each of the 23 T cell receptor beta chains below was sequenced from the same sample in a study of T cells in Graves' hyperthyroidism and ophthalmopathy. Researchers amplified the TCR beta CDR3 regions from RNA transcripts. The TCR CDR3 was amplified in a first-round RT-PCR using the HTBI primer set. TCRdb independently ran MiXCR on the multiplex PCR reads; one entry per CDR3 protein. The table lists roughly 510,000 distinct CDR3 sequences, less than 25% of them singletons, with less than 30% in the top ten. Sequenced input: blood. These TCRs come from a man between 18 and 29 years old with Graves' hyperthyroidism.

There are many counts of this clonotype. The gene calls are TRBV20-1 and TRBJ2-5; D gene ambiguous. V lost 4 bases, J lost 13 bases, and 22 bases lay in between. The V gene's germline CDR1 is DFQATT and CDR2 SNEGSKA (reference sequence). The CDR3 spans 13 residues. The CDR3 DNA is TGCAGTGCTAACCCCCGAGTCACGAGAGGAATGTACTTC. This encodes CSANPRVTRGMYF.

At least ten counts were recorded for this clonotype. The V and J genes are TRBV15 and TRBJ1-5; D call uncertain. The germline V and J ends were trimmed by 0 bases and 6 bases, with 6 bases remaining between them. This CDR3 spans 13 amino acids. Per germline, CDR1 LNHNV and CDR2 YYDKDF (reference sequence). CDR3 nucleotides: TGTGCCACCAGCAGAGATACCGGTCAGCCCCAGCATTTT. Translation: CATSRDTGQPQHF.

The chain recombines TRBV28 with TRBJ1-1; D is possibly TRBD1 (5 bases). V lost 7 bases and J lost 1, with 16 bases in between. The germline V gene has CDR1 MDHEN and CDR2 SYDVKM. The CDR3 length is 15 residues. The CDR3 DNA sequence: TGTGCCAGCACCCCCGAGGGACTGTGGAACACTGAAGCTTTCTTT. Protein sequence: CASTPEGLWNTEAFF.

The chain has TRBV11-2 and TRBJ2-7, with 8 positions matching TRBD2. Germline V gene sequence: CDR1 SGHAT, CDR2 FQNNGV. V lost 5 bases, J lost 3 bases, and 9 bases stayed unmatched. This CDR3 has 15 residues. CDR3 bases: TGTGCCAGCAGCCTCGGGACGGCGGGAGGCTACGAGCAGTACTTC. It is translated as CASSLGTAGGYEQYF.

CDR3 sequence (DNA): TGTGCCAGCAGCCCCGGCCCGGCCCCCTACGAGCAGTACTTC. Protein sequence: CASSPGPAPYEQYF. The chain has TRBV9 and TRBJ2-7, with D hard to call. The CDR3 spans 14 residues. Deletions cut 4 bases from V and 2 bases from J, with 13 bases between. CDR1 and CDR2 (germline): SGDLS, YYNGEE.

V usage is TRBV30 and J usage is TRBJ2-7; 10 nucleotides line up with TRBD1. The CDR3 extends over 12 amino acids. CDR1 and CDR2 (germline): GTSNPN, SVGIG (reference sequence). Losses at the gene ends were 5 bases for V and 5 bases for J; bases not matched to a gene: 3. The CDR3 loop reads CAWAGTGDEQYF. The CDR3 DNA reads as TGTGCCTGGGCCGGGACAGGGGACGAGCAGTACTTC. The full variable domain, in which reference TRBV30 and TRBJ2-7 provide the parts outside the CDR3, is SQTIHQWPATLVQPVGSPLSLECTVEGTSNPNLYWYRQAAGRGLQLLFYSVGIGQISSEVPQNLSASRPQDRQFILSSKKLLLSDSGFYLCAWAGTGDEQYFGPGTRLTVT.

The chain joins TRBV10-3 to TRBJ2-7, with TRBD1 matching over 7 bases. Trimming cost V 5 bases and J 0 bases; bases outside gene matches: 7. The CDR3 is 15 residues long. The germline CDR1 and CDR2 sequences are ENHRY and SYGVKD. CDR3 sequence reads: CAISRDGDSSYEQYF. DNA of the CDR3: TGTGCCATCAGTCGTGACGGGGACAGCTCCTACGAGCAGTACTTC.

This clonotype was recorded at least ten times. The chain has TRBV11-2 and TRBJ2-5; 7 bases are shared with TRBD2. The J segment lost 5 bases and the V segment lost 1 base, leaving 10 bases of the junction unmatched. Germline V CDR1 and CDR2: SGHAT, FQNNGV. The length of the CDR3 is 16 residues. CDR3 DNA sequence: TGTGCCAGCAGCTTAGGGGGGGGATGGCATAAGGAGACCCAGTACTTC. Encoded protein: CASSLGGGWHKETQYF.

This clonotype was detected many times. This sequence joins TRBV10-2 and TRBJ1-5; D unclear. The CDR3 loop spans 12 amino acids. The V end was cut by 2 bases, the J end by 16 bases, with 15 bases between. Germline-derived CDR1 and CDR2 are WSHSY and SAAADI. Here the CDR3 reads CASSEGGPRQHF. CDR3 in DNA: TGCGCCAGCAGTGAGGGAGGGCCCAGACAACATTTT.

This clonotype has ten or more counts. The chain uses TRBV30 and TRBJ2-5; TRBD1 agrees at 7 bases. Germline V gives CDR1 GTSNPN, CDR2 SVGIG (reference sequence). The trim removed 3 bases at V and 3 bases at J, leaving 7 bases unmatched. The CDR3 loop spans 14 amino acids. The CDR3, as DNA: TGTGCCTGGAGGGTACAGGGGTGGGAAGAGACCCAGTACTTC. This sequence encodes CAWRVQGWEETQYF. The full variable domain, its missing parts supplied by reference TRBV30 and TRBJ2-5, is SQTIHQWPATLVQPVGSPLSLECTVEGTSNPNLYWYRQAAGRGLQLLFYSVGIGQISSEVPQNLSASRPQDRQFILSSKKLLLSDSGFYLCAWRVQGWEETQYFGPGTRLLVL.

There are many counts of this clonotype. The CDR3 DNA follows: TGTGCCAGCAGTGTTTCAGGGGGCAATCAGCCCCAGCATTTT. Translating it yields CASSVSGGNQPQHF. The rearrangement joins TRBV12-3 or TRBV12-4 to TRBJ1-5, with a possible D match to TRBD1 (6 bases). This CDR3 contains 14 residues. V was trimmed by 5 bases and J by 2 bases, leaving 10 bases between them.

The chain's CDR3 is CASSLWTGETQYF. CDR3 coding DNA: TGTGCCAGCAGCTTGTGGACAGGAGAGACCCAGTACTTC. J is TRBJ2-5 and V is TRBV13, with 7 positions matching TRBD1. J lost 4 bases, V lost 3 bases, and 2 bases had no gene match. This CDR3 is 13 amino acids long. Germline CDR1 reads PRHDT; CDR2 reads FYEKMQ (reference sequence).

The chain uses TRBV6-1 and TRBJ1-2; no firm D call. With 7 bases removed from V and 4 bases from J, the gap between germline ends came to 19 bases. Germline CDR1 MNHNS, CDR2 SASEGT. The CDR3 totals 15 residues. The CDR3 nucleotides are TGTGCCAGCACCCTGGAATCAGCCCTTGTCTATGGCTACACCTTC. The encoded protein is CASTLESALVYGYTF.

This clonotype has a handful of counts. This chain connects TRBV10-3 to TRBJ2-7; no definite D call. The germline V gene encodes CDR1 ENHRY and CDR2 SYGVKD. CDR3 length equals 12 residues. The V gene lost 6 bases and the J gene lost 3 bases, with 9 bases spanning the gap. The CDR3 sequence is CAISSDNYEQYF. CDR3 coding DNA: TGTGCCATCAGCTCAGATAACTACGAGCAGTACTTC.

This clonotype has at least ten counts. This chain uses TRBV12-3 or TRBV12-4 with TRBJ2-2, with TRBD1 matching over 8 bases. The length of the CDR3 is 16 residues. The ends lost 6 bases at V and 6 bases at J; junction bases unmatched: 12. The CDR3 DNA follows: TGTGCCAGCAGCACGACAGGGGAGGAAAGAGCCGGGGAGCTGTTTTTT. Translating it yields CASSTTGEERAGELFF.

A word on this clonotype: One end of the junction varies from germline; a read error may be responsible. The chain uses TRBV27 and TRBJ1-2; D unresolved. This CDR3 spans 13 amino acids. Germline CDR1 and CDR2: MNHEY and SMNVEV (reference sequence). Here the CDR3 reads CASSLIGNYGYTF. Written as DNA, the CDR3 is TGTGCCAGCAGTTTAATAGGGAACTATGGATACACCTTC.

There are many counts of this clonotype. The CDR3 DNA reads as TGCGCCAGCAGCCCCCGGGGAGGGGATGATGGCTACACCTTC. Residues: CASSPRGGDDGYTF. The rearrangement joins TRBV5-1 to TRBJ1-2; a weak D match, TRBD1 (5 bases). This CDR3 comprises 14 residues. Trimming left V 4 bases short and J 6 bases short, with 16 bases between. Germline CDR1 reads SGHRS; CDR2 reads YFSETQ.

The V call is TRBV6-2 or TRBV6-3, the J call TRBJ2-6; TRBD1 matches at 7 bases. Germline-derived CDR1 and CDR2 are MNHEY and SVGEGT. V gave up 3 bases and J gave up 0 bases; unmatched junction bases: 11. The CDR3 runs to 19 residues. This CDR3 is CASSYPHGTASSGANVLTF. The CDR3 DNA reads TGTGCCAGCAGTTATCCTCATGGGACAGCGAGCTCTGGGGCCAACGTCCTGACTTTC.

This sequence joins TRBV7-6 and TRBJ2-7; 8 bases line up with TRBD2. V lost 5 bases and J lost 4; bases outside the gene matches: 7. The V gene's germline CDR1 is SGHVS and CDR2 FNYEAQ. This CDR3 is built from 14 residues. CDR3 loop: CASSSGGQGYEQYF. CDR3 DNA: TGTGCCAGCAGCAGCGGGGGTCAAGGATACGAGCAGTACTTC.

The chain employs TRBV20-1 and TRBJ1-3, with 8 positions matching TRBD1. The germline gives CDR1 DFQATT, CDR2 SNEGSKA (reference sequence). V dropped 0 bases and J dropped 8; count of bases not matched to a gene: 12. The length of the CDR3 is 16 residues. The CDR3 is CSARDSTGQGGHTIYF. The CDR3 region has the DNA TGCAGTGCTAGAGATTCAACCGGACAGGGAGGGCACACCATATATTTT.

The chain recombines TRBV28 with TRBJ2-5; D call uncertain. The germline gives CDR1 MDHEN, CDR2 SYDVKM. V lost 6 bases and J 9 bases, leaving 11 bases between the germline ends. The CDR3 sequence is 11 residues long. The CDR3, as DNA: TGTGCCAGCAGCTCCTGGTCGGCCCAGTACTTC. Translation gives CASSSWSAQYF.

This clonotype was seen ten or more times. In DNA, the CDR3 is TGTGCCAGTAGTATATTCGGAGGGGAGACCCAGTACTTC. Its translation is CASSIFGGETQYF. The gene calls are TRBV19 and TRBJ2-5; D possibly corresponds to TRBD2 (6 bases). With 2 bases removed from V and 5 bases from J, the gap between germline ends came to 9 bases. Germline loops: CDR1 LNHDA, CDR2 SQIVND (reference sequence). The CDR3 extends over 13 amino acids.

This clonotype was seen repeatedly, ten times or more. The J gene is TRBJ1-1, the V gene TRBV11-2; D gene unclear. There are 16 residues in the CDR3. CDR1 is SGHAT, CDR2 FQNNGV, per germline. Trimming shortened V by 0 bases and J by 1 base, and 12 bases separated the two germline ends. DNA for the CDR3: TGTGCCAGCAGCTTAGAAAATCTGGCGCAGAACACTGAAGCTTTCTTT. This gives the protein CASSLENLAQNTEAFF.